This paragraph reports one T cell receptor (beta chain). Authors' data handling: Researchers report that nucleated cell counts were estimated from reference gene primer amplification. The method was immunoSEQ multiplex PCR; TCRdb's version includes in-frame clones alone and lacks a portion of them. Clonal size and the V and J genes are those of that table, whereas D and trimming came from the DNA. Here the sample spans about 250,000 clones, more than 75% being singletons. This sample is drawn from a study of blood T cell repertoires in COVID-19. Overall study context: From the United States, Italy and Spain came samples of acute and convalescent COVID-19. PBMCs, B-cell-depleted T cells, or T cells provided the cDNA or gDNA that made up the material.

Sequenced input: peripheral blood. The receptor was isolated from a woman aged 40 to 49 who had recovered from COVID-19.

The CDR3 reads CASSLRTGVGETQYF. DNA of the CDR3: TGTGCCAGCAGCTTACGGACAGGGGTAGGCGAGACCCAGTACTTC. This chain connects TRBV7-9 to TRBJ2-5; 9 bases fit TRBD1. The ends lost 2 bases at V and 5 bases at J; junction bases unmatched: 6. Germline-derived CDR1 and CDR2 are SEHNR and FQNEAQ (reference sequence). CDR3 length equals 15 residues.